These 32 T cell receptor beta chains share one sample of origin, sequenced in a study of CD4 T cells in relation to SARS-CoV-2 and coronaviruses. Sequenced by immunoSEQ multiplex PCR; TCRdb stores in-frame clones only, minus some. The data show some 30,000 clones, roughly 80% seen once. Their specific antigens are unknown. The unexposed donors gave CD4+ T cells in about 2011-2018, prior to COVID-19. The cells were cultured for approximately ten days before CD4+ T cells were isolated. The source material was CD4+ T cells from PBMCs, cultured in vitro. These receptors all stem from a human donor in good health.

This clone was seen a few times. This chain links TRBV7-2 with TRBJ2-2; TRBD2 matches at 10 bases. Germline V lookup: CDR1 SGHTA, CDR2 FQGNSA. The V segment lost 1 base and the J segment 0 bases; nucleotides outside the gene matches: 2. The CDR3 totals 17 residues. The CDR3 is CASSLGLAGANTGELFF. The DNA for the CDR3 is TGTGCCAGCAGCTTAGGACTAGCGGGCGCGAACACCGGGGAGCTGTTTTTT.

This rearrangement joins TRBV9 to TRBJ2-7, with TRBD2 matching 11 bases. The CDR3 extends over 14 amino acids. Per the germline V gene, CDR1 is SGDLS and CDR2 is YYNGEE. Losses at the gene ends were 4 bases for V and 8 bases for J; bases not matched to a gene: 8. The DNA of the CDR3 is TGTGCCAGCAGCCCTCCCCTAGCGGGAGGAAAGCAGTACTTC. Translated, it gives CASSPPLAGGKQYF.

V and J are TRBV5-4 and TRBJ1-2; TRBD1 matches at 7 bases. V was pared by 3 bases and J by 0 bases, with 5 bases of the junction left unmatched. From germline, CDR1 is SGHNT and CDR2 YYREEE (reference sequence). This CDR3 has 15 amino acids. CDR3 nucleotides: TGTGCCAGCAGCTCCTCCGGGACAGCTAACTATGGCTACACCTTC. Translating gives CASSSSGTANYGYTF.

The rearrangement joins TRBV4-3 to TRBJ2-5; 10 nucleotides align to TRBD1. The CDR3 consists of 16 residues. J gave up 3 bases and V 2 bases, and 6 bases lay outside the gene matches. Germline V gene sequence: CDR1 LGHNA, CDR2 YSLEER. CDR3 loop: CASSQYDRGREETQYF. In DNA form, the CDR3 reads TGCGCCAGCAGCCAATATGACAGGGGGCGAGAAGAGACCCAGTACTTC.

CDR3 DNA sequence: TGTGCCAGTAGGAGCGTCGGGACAGGGAGGAGCGGGGAGCTGTTTTTT. It specifies CASRSVGTGRSGELFF. The chain couples TRBV19 to TRBJ2-2; 9 bases line up with TRBD1. V gave up 6 bases and J gave up 7 bases; unmatched junction bases: 12. The CDR3 has 16 amino acids. In germline, CDR1 is LNHDA, CDR2 SQIVND (reference sequence).

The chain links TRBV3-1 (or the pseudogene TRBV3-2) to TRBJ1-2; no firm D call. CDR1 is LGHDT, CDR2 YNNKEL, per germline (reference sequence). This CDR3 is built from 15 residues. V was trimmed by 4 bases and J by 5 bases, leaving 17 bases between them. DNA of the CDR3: TGTGCCAGCAGCCTCGAAGGAAGGACCGCTTATGGCTACACCTTC. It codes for CASSLEGRTAYGYTF.

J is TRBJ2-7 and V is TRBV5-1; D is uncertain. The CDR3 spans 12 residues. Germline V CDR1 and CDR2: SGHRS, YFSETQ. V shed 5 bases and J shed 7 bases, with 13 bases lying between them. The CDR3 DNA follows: TGCGCCAGCAGTAGTAGTTTGAGGGAGCAGTACTTC. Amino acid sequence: CASSSSLREQYF.

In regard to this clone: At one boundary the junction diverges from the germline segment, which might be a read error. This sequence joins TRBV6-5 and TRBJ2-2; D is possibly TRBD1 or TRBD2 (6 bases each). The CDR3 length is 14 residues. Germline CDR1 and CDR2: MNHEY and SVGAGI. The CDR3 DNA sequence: TGTGCCAGCAGTGACTCGGGGGCCACCGGGGAGCTGTTTTTT. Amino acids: CASSDSGATGELFF.

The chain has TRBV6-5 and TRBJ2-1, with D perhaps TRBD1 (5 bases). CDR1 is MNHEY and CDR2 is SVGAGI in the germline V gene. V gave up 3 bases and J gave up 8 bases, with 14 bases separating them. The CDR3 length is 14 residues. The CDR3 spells CASSYRRAGYEQFF. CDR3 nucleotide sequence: TGTGCCAGCAGTTATCGCAGGGCCGGATATGAGCAGTTCTTC.

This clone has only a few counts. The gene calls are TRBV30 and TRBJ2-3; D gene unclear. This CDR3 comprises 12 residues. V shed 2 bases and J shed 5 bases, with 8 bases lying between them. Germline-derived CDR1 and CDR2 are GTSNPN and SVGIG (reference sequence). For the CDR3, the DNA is TGTGCCTGGAGTCTCCTGGAAGATACGCAGTATTTT. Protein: CAWSLLEDTQYF.

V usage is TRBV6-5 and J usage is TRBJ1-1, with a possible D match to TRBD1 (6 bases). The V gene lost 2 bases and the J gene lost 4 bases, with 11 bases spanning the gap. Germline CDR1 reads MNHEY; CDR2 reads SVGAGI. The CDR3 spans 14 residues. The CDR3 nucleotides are TGTGCCAGCAGTTACACAACAGGGACCACTGAAGCTTTCTTT. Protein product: CASSYTTGTTEAFF.

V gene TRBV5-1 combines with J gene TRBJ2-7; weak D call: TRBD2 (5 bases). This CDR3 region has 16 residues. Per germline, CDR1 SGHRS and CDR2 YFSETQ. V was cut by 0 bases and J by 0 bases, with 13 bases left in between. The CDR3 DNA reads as TGCGCCAGCAGCTTGGCCAGGACTCGGAGCTCCTACGAGCAGTACTTC. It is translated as CASSLARTRSSYEQYF.

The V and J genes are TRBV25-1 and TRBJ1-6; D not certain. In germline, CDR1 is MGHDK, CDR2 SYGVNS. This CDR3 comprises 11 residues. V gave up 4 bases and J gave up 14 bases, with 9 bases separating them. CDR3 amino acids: CASSALGALHF. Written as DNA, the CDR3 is TGTGCCAGCAGTGCCCTAGGAGCCCTCCACTTT.

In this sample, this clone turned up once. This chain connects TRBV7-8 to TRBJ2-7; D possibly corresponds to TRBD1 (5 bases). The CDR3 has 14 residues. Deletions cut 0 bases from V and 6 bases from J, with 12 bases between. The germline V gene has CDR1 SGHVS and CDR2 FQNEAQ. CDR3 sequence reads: CASSLAGALSEQYF. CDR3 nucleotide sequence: TGTGCCAGCAGCTTAGCTGGGGCTCTGAGCGAGCAGTACTTC.

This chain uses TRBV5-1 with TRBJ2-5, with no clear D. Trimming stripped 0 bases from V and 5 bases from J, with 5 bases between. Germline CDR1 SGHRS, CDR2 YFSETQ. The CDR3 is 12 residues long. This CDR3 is CASSLVDETQYF. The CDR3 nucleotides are TGCGCCAGCAGCTTGGTAGACGAGACCCAGTACTTC.

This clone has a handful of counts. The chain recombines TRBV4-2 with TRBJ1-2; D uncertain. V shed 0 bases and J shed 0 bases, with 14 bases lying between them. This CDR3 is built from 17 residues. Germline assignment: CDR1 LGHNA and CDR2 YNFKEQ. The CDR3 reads CASSQDRGFGANYGYTF. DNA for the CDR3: TGTGCCAGCAGCCAAGATAGAGGGTTTGGCGCTAACTATGGCTACACCTTC.

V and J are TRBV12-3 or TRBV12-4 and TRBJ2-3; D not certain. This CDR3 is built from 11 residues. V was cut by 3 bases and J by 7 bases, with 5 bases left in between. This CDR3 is CASSFRNTQYF. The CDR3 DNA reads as TGTGCCAGCAGTTTCCGGAATACGCAGTATTTT.

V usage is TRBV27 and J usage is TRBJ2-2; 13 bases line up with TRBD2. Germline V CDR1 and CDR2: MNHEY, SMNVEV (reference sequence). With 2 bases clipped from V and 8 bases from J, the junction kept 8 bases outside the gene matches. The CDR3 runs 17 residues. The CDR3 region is CASSLGTSGVFSGELFF. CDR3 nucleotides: TGTGCCAGCAGTTTAGGGACTAGCGGGGTCTTCTCTGGGGAGCTGTTTTTT.

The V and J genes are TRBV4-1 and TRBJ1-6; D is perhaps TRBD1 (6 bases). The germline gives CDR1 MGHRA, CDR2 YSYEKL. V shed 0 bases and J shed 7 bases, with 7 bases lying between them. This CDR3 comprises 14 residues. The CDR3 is CASSQEDRNSPLHF. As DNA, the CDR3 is TGCGCCAGCAGCCAAGAGGACAGAAATTCACCCCTCCACTTT.

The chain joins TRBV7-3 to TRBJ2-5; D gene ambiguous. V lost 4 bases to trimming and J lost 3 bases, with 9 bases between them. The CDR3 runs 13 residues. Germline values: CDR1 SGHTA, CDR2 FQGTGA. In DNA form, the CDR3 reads TGTGCCAGCAGCTCCGCCTGGGAAGAGACCCAGTACTTC. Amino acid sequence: CASSSAWEETQYF.

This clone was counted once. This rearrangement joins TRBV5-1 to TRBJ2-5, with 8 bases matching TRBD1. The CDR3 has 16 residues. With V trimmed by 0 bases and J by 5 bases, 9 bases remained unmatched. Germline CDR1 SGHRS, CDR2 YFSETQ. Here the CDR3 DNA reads TGCGCCAGCAGCTTGGGGGCAGGGGGCATTTGGGAGACCCAGTACTTC. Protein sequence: CASSLGAGGIWETQYF.

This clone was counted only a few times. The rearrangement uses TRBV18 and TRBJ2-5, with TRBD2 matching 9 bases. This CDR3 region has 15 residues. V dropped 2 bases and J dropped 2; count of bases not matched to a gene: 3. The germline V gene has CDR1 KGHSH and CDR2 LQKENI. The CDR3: CASSPFTSGQETQYF. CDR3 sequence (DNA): TGTGCCAGCTCACCATTCACTAGCGGGCAAGAGACCCAGTACTTC.

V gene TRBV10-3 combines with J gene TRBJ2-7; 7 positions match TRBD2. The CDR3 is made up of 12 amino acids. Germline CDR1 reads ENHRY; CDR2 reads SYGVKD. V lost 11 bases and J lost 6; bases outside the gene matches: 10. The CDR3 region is CAAGGEGLEQYF. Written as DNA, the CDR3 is TGTGCCGCAGGTGGGGAGGGTCTCGAGCAGTACTTC.

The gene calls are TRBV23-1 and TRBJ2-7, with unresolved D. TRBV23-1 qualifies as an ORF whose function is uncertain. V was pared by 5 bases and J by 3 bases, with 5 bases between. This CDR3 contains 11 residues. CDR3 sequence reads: CASSKVYEQYF. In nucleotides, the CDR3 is TGCGCCAGCAGTAAGGTCTACGAGCAGTACTTC.

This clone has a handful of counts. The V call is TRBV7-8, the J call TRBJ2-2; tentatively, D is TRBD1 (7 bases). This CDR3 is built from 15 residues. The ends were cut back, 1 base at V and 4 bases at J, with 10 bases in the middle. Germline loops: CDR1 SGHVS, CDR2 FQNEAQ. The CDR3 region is CASSLGQGGTGELFF. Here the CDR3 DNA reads TGTGCCAGCAGCTTAGGCCAGGGGGGCACCGGGGAGCTGTTTTTT.

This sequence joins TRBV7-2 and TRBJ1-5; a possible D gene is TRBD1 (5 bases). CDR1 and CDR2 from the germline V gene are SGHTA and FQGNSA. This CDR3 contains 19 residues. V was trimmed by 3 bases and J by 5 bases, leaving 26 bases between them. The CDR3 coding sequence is TGTGCCAGCAGCTTTCTCGGATCCGGGGCAGGGCAAGGGGATCAGCCCCAGCATTTT. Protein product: CASSFLGSGAGQGDQPQHF.

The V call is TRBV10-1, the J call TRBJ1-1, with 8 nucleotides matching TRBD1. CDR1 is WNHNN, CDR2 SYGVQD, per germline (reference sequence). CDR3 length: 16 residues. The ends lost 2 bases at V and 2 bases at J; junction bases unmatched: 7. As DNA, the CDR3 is TGCGCCAGCAGTGAGCAACTCGGACAGGGAAACACTGAAGCTTTCTTT. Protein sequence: CASSEQLGQGNTEAFF.

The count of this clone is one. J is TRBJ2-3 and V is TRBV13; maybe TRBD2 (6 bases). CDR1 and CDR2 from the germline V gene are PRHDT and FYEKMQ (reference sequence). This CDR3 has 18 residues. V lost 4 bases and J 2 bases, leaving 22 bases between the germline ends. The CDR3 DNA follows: TGTGCCAGCAGCTCTGACCCAATTCGGTGGGGGGTCACAGATACGCAGTATTTT. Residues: CASSSDPIRWGVTDTQYF. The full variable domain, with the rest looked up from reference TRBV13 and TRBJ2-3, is AAGVIQSPRHLIKEKRETATLKCYPIPRHDTVYWYQQGPGQDPQFLISFYEKMQSDKGSIPDRFSAQQFSDYHSELNMSSLELGDSALYFCASSSDPIRWGVTDTQYFGPGTRLTVL.

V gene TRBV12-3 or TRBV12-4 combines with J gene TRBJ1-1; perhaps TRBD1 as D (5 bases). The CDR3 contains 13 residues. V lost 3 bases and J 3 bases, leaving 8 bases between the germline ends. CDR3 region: CASSFGGDTEAFF. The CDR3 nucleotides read TGTGCCAGCAGTTTCGGGGGGGACACTGAAGCTTTCTTT.

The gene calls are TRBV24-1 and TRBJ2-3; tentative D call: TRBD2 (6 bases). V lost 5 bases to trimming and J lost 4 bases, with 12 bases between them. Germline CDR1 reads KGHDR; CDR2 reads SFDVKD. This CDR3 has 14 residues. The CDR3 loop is CATSGTGAADTQYF. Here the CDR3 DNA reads TGTGCCACCAGTGGGACGGGAGCAGCAGATACGCAGTATTTT.

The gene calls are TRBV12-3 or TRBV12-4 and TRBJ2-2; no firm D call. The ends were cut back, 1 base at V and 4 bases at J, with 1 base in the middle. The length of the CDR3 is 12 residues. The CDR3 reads CASSLVTGELFF. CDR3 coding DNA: TGTGCCAGCAGTTTAGTCACCGGGGAGCTGTTTTTT.

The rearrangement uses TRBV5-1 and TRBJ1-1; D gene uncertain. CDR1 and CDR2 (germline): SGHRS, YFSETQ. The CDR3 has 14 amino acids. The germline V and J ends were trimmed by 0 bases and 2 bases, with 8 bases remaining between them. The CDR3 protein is CASSLGPFNTEAFF. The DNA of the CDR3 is TGCGCCAGCAGCTTGGGCCCCTTCAACACTGAAGCTTTCTTT.